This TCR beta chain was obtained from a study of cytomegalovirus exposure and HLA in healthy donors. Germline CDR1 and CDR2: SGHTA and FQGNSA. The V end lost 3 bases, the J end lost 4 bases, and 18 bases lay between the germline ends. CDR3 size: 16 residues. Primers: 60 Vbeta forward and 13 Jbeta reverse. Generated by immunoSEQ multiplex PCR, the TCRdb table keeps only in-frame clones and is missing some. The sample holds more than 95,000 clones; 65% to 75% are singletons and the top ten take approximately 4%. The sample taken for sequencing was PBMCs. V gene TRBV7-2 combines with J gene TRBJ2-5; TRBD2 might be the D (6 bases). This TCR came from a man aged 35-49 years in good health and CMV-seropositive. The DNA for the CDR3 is TGTGCCAGCAGCTTGGCCCCCGGAGGGAAGGGAGAGACCCAGTACTTC. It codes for CASSLAPGGKGETQYF.